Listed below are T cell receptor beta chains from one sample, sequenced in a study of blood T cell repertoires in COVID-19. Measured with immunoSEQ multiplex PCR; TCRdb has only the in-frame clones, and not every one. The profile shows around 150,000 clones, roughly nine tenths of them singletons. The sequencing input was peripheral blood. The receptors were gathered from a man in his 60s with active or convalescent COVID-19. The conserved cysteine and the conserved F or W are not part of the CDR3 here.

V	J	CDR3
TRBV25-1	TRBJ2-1	ATGRLADYNEQF
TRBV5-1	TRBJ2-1	ASCRIASAGDEQF
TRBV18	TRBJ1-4	ASSPTGGGEKLF
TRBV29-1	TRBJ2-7	SVGSGSYEQY
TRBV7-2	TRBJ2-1	ASSAFPGGVSYNEQF
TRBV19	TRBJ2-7	ASSIYGTSGRVSYEQY
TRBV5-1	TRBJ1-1	ASSSGQGRNTEAF
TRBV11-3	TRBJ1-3	ASSLSGGPGNTIY
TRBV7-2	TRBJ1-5	ASSPQRNSNQPQH
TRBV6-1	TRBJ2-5	ASSEATGTAQETQY
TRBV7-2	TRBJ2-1	ASSLDLDNEQF
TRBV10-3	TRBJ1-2	AIKAGQGEGYT
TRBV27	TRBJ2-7	ASSLQGLGEQY
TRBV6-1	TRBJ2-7	ASSEISGDSSYEQY
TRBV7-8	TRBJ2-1	ASSLVGQGTYNEQF